Listed here is a single T cell receptor (beta chain). This clone was counted a single time. The antigen it recognizes is unknown. Per-nucleotide qualities are absent, and no much larger clonotype sits a single base away. The cohort consisted of 650 to 700 healthy bone marrow donors. At the time of sampling, every cohort member was nominally healthy, though immune exposures that went unrecorded were likely present. The donor tested CMV seronegative, placing the donor among the roughly 340 seronegative members of the cohort. Each donor provided a peripheral blood sample, and peripheral blood mononuclear cells were used for TCR beta sequencing. The Qiagen DNeasy Blood Extraction Kit was used to extract genomic DNA from the blood cell samples. This sample is part of a study of cytomegalovirus exposure and HLA in healthy donors (dated by TCRdb to about 2017). About the full investigation: In an earlier analysis of some 550 of the donors, 250 to 350 Gb of sequence data and some 120 million unique TCR beta sequences from roughly 180 million T cells were reported. Roughly 300 gigabases of sequencing data and approximately 80 million unique TCR sequences were included in an early release covering about 620 HLA-typed donors. Of the 300 to 500 genotyped donors, approximately 81% were placed in the genetic ancestry cluster associated with self-reported Caucasian donors. The study aimed to test whether cataloging public T cell receptors could reveal signatures of past pathogen exposure. The T cell repertoires of some 670 subjects were profiled by immunosequencing and related to cytomegalovirus serostatus. In addition to the first cohort of around 670 subjects, a separate validation cohort of around 110 different subjects was used. To predict cytomegalovirus infection status, the study combined high-throughput TCR immunosequencing, statistical association of individual TCRs with disease status, and machine learning. A later analysis re-analyzed previously published TCR beta repertoires from 600 to 850 donors and added high-resolution HLA genotyping to study TCR occurrence patterns. The later analysis used no new phenotypic data to find candidate immune exposures, relying instead on TCR beta sequences and their occurrence across donors. In an earlier analysis of more than 550 of the donors, high-throughput TCR beta sequencing was used to judge whether each TCR beta V gene segment behaved as functional or pseudogenic. Alongside the repertoire data, information on donor age, sex, ethnicity and CMV serostatus was compiled. Genome-wide SNP genotypes for about 65% of the 666 donors were used in a later genetic analysis, which treated that subset as a discovery cohort. All discovery cohort repertoires had been generated using a single sequencing platform. HLA typing covered class I and class II loci at four-digit resolution. The number of donors typed differed by locus, with 629-630 for A, B, C, DRB1 and DQB1, around 500 for DQA1, 600 to 610 for DPA1, and under 490 for DPB1. Four to six DR-DQ haplotypes were handled as single units for association and clustering, since linkage in the cohort was strong. Across 398 genotyped donors of the cohort, an average of about 240,000 unique TCR beta nucleotide sequences per donor were sequenced, and around 19% of those sequences were non-productive. General conclusions and limits of the study: In a later genetic analysis, fewer N-insertions in productive TCRs were reported among donors in an Asian-associated ancestry cluster than the approximately 710-donor mean. Most CMV-associated TCR beta chains appeared to be HLA-restricted in a later analysis, and the HLA associations seemed to be driven largely by CMV exposure. In a later analysis, several top co-occurrence clusters were reported to appear linked to parvovirus B19, influenza, CMV and Epstein-Barr virus. Because counts were too low, about 18 rarely observed V segments, including chromosome 9 orphons, were excluded from the earlier analysis of several hundred of the donors. Three of the identified cytomegalovirus-associated TCR beta chains were confirmed in vitro to be specific for cytomegalovirus antigens. Linkage disequilibrium might explain the correlated functional status among segregating V segments, but an unknown experimental factor could not be ruled out. A group of highly shared sequence variants was considered likely to be a technical artifact of the sequencing pipeline. CMV serostatus was the only immune exposure information available for the cohort. V-gene and J-gene trimming of TCR beta chains was associated with a missense DCLRE1C variant in a later genetic analysis, and the association was replicated in an independent cohort. In an earlier analysis of approximately 590 of the donors, most TCR beta V segments appeared in productive rearrangements about 87% or about 30% of the time, broadly matching IMGT annotations. A later analysis associated approximately 17,000 TCR beta sequences with specific HLA alleles at a false discovery rate of 0.05. In this cohort, only TCR beta chains were sequenced, and detectable features were limited by the absence of alpha or paired-chain data. In a later analysis, the rate of TCR association differed among HLA loci, with DRB1 alleles having the most associated TCRs and HLA-C alleles having the fewest. HLA typing was unavailable for some donors at each locus, so association tests used only the typed subset. The classifier was reported to diagnose cytomegalovirus status with high specificity and sensitivity in both the original and validation cohorts. Some IMGT-functional V segments, including TRBV6-2 and TRBV6-3, could not be told apart with the 87-base-pair reads, so those segments were excluded. A later analysis found that HLA-associated TCR beta chains were more clonally expanded and had lower generation probabilities than equally common non-associated chains. Presence/absence analyses assumed roughly uniform sequencing depth across donors, an assumption that may not hold. Assigning TCR associations to individual alleles was difficult when HLA alleles, especially DR and DQ, strongly co-occurred. The authors suggested that the approach could potentially be extended to other disease states and immunological phenotypes. The study listed 150 to 200 TCR beta chains as associated with cytomegalovirus. While some public TCRs were present in many individuals, most TCR sequences turned up only very rarely across donors. A further reported finding was that TCR beta sequences accurately predicted the HLA-A and HLA-B alleles for most subjects in the first cohort.

Counted from cysteine to phenylalanine, this CDR3 has 15 amino acids. Only the CDR3 DNA is retained, 45 bases long and in frame from the first base. Looking up the germline V gene yields CDR1 SGDLS and CDR2 YYNGEE. V is pruned by 2 bases and J by 4 bases, leaving 8 bases of the junction without a gene match. Receptor libraries were prepared by the immunoSEQ multiplex PCR assay. For the multiplex PCR, a mixture combining 60 forward primers for TCR Vbeta segments and 13 reverse primers for TCR Jbeta segments was used. The CDR3 region of rearranged TCR beta genes was amplified from genomic DNA with a multiplex PCR assay. The Illumina HiSeq System was used to sequence the amplified TCR beta libraries as 87-base-pair reads. The original pipeline was this. Across the 500 to 750 repertoires, a later analysis counted 60 million to 90 million unique TCR beta chains, some 11 million of which were shared by at least two donors. A nearest-neighbor algorithm error-corrected the raw reads and collapsed the reads into unique sequences, merging closely related sequences to remove PCR and sequencing errors. V, D and J gene segments were assigned by aligning CDR3 sequences to IMGT reference sequences. Each retained sequence needed at least a six-nucleotide match to both a V gene segment and a J gene segment. A rearrangement counted as productive if the CDR3 had no stop codons and remained in frame with V and J, and every other rearrangement counted as non-productive. CDR3 was defined according to IMGT convention as the region running from the second conserved V-encoded cysteine to the conserved J-encoded phenylalanine. The earlier analysis of roughly 590 of the donors excluded sequences that lacked an unambiguous match to a single V gene segment. An earlier analysis of fewer than 750 of the donors called V segments functional above 56.7% productive rearrangements and segregating when the between-donor standard deviation exceeded 5%. A statistical classification framework was developed to diagnose cytomegalovirus status using the catalog of TCR beta chain sequences. In a later analysis, TCR nucleotide sequences were compared against IMGT/GENE-DB human TR gene sequences so that V and J genes could be assigned. In a later analysis, CDR3 sequences and most-parsimonious VDJ recombination scenarios were assigned using the TCRdist pipeline. A later analysis defined each TCR beta chain by its CDR3 amino acid sequence plus V-gene family, and excluded reads lacking a unique V-gene family. In a later analysis, fewer than 650 highly shared, low-generation-probability nucleotide sequences were removed to address suspected cross-contamination and a sequencing artifact. In a later analysis, a clonal expansion index for each public chain was calculated from normalized within-repertoire ranks of inferred template counts. A later analysis computed generation probabilities with a VDJ recombination model fitted to out-of-frame rearrangements, and checked the results against IGoR. In a later analysis, hypergeometric tests were used to score TCR-TCR, TCR-HLA and TCR-CMV co-occurrence, with a repertoire-size bias correction applied to TCR pairs. In a later analysis, false discovery rates were estimated by permuting HLA or CMV assignments 20 times. In a later analysis, co-occurring TCRs were grouped using DBSCAN, with TCRdist sequence similarity added in when clustering inside HLA-allele-positive subsets. Repertoires with fewer than 30,000 or more than 120,000 public chains, plus five repertoires with anomalous nucleotide sharing, were excluded from co-occurrence clustering. TCRdb took over this immuneACCESS table, retaining in-frame rearrangements with V and J assigned. Such tables are incomplete; in checked studies, under half of the missing clones stem from an unresolved V gene, and the remainder is unexplained. Clonal size and the V and J genes are those of that table, whereas D and trimming came from the DNA. The sample table lists nearly 95,000 clones, roughly two thirds of them with a count of one. The ten largest clonotypes hold 6.3% of the sample.

This sequence originates from a woman aged 25 to 39 in good health and CMV-seronegative. The receptor chain draws on TRBV9 and TRBJ1-1, with 7 bases matching TRBD1. Sequenced material: PBMCs. For the CDR3, the sequence is CASSVAPDRVTEAFF. The DNA sequence is as follows: TGTGCCAGCAGCGTCGCCCCAGACAGGGTCACTGAAGCTTTCTTT. The entire variable domain, with the stretches around the CDR3 drawn from the reference TRBV9 and TRBJ1-1 proteins, is DSGVTQTPKHLITATGQRVTLRCSPRSGDLSVYWYQQSLDQGLQFLIQYYNGEERAKGNILERFSAQQFPDLHSELNLSSLELGDSALYFCASSVAPDRVTEAFFGQGTRLTVV.